This TCR beta chain was documented in a study of blood T cell repertoires in COVID-19. Study context: The origin of the acute and convalescent COVID-19 samples was the United States, Italy and Spain. T cells, B-cell-depleted T cells, or PBMCs supplied cDNA or gDNA.

Per the study methods: By means of reference gene primer amplification, nucleated cell counts were estimated. Clones were sequenced by immunoSEQ multiplex PCR, and TCRdb holds only the in-frame ones, with some missing. V, J and clone size are those of that table, while D and trimming were read from the DNA. The table includes around 170,000 clones, about 88% detected once. Germline lookup yields CDR1 KGHSH and CDR2 LQKENI. Trimming removed 8 bases at V and 5 bases at J, with 13 bases between. CDR3 size: 13 residues. Sequences were obtained from peripheral blood. This receptor was taken from a man in his sixties with acute or convalescent COVID-19. V usage is TRBV18 and J usage is TRBJ2-1, with D unclear. The CDR3 nucleotides are TGTGCCAGCAGTCCTCAGGCTAACAATGAGCAGTTCTTC. It is translated as CASSPQANNEQFF.